A selection of T cell receptor beta chains follows, all from one sample in a study of TIL therapy for anti-PD-1-resistant metastatic lung cancer. The data were produced by immunoSEQ multiplex PCR, yet TCRdb's version contains in-frame clones alone and is incomplete. The data show some 60,000 clones, more than 60% seen once. This sample comprised blood, obtained at baseline. These receptors came from a person aged 25 to 79 with non-small cell lung cancer. Each CDR3 is given with its conserved first and last residue. Each record gives: CDR3 length, V gene, clone size, J gene, CDR3 protein. Clone size is shown for a subset of rows, as once, few, many or a class of expanded clone.

19	TRBV7-2	.	TRBJ2-7	CASSSPRSVWEGFSYEQYF
11	TRBV28	.	TRBJ2-7	CASGAYYEQYF
16	TRBV7-7	.	TRBJ2-6	CASSRDRGSGANVLTF
12	TRBV15	.	TRBJ2-7	CATSRSGGEQYF
15	TRBV19	.	TRBJ2-7	CASSMVLAGDYEQYF
17	TRBV7-9	.	TRBJ1-3	CASVPFGGNSSGNTIYF
15	TRBV4-3	.	TRBJ2-5	CASSLRKGARETQYF
12	TRBV7-6	.	TRBJ1-4	CASSYGGEKLFF
16	TRBV4-2	.	TRBJ2-7	CASSQDIVGGSGEQYF
14	TRBV11-2	.	TRBJ1-2	CASSANRDKGPSTF
14	TRBV6-5	.	TRBJ1-6	CASSYENYNSPLHF
13	TRBV7-2	once	TRBJ2-4	CASSQGQQNIQYF
15	TRBV27	.	TRBJ1-2	CASSPEPGPTNGYTF
12	TRBV9	.	TRBJ1-6	CASRGEASPLHF
15	TRBV7-9	.	TRBJ1-3	CASSPGGTSGNTIYF
15	TRBV27	.	TRBJ1-4	CASSQGGSSNEKLFF
11	TRBV5-6	.	TRBJ1-1	CASSLGAEAFF
15	TRBV19	.	TRBJ2-1	CASSIGQSSYNEQFF
16	TRBV5-4	.	TRBJ2-1	CASSPPPLAGDNEQFF
16	TRBV19	.	TRBJ2-1	CASTPRGRSSYNEQFF
14	TRBV6-1	.	TRBJ1-2	CASSAPGPPYGYTF
13	TRBV5-4	few	TRBJ1-2	CASRLGGTYGYTF
15	TRBV30	.	TRBJ1-1	CASFRDRGRGTEAFF
15	TRBV27	.	TRBJ1-5	CASSLSQGSNQPQHF
13	TRBV28	.	TRBJ2-5	CASSDHAQETQYF
15	TRBV6-6	.	TRBJ2-1	CASFKGQRDDNEQFF
15	TRBV7-2	.	TRBJ1-2	CASSLVATGLNGATF
17	TRBV2	.	TRBJ1-1	CASRFEGALTMNTEAFF
15	TRBV5-4	.	TRBJ2-1	CASSDAGGRANEQFF
13	TRBV2	.	TRBJ1-5	CASSDEERQPQHF
14	TRBV7-2	.	TRBJ1-2	CASSLEGRGYGYTF
14	TRBV9	few	TRBJ2-1	CASSVDAEYNEQFF
18	TRBV7-9	once	TRBJ2-7	CASSSTGTAQSPTYEQYF
16	TRBV5-4	.	TRBJ2-1	CASRGRLAGAGDEQFF
14	TRBV5-1	.	TRBJ2-3	CASSIGTGPDTQYF
15	TRBV6-6	.	TRBJ1-5	CASRQDRAGNQPQHF